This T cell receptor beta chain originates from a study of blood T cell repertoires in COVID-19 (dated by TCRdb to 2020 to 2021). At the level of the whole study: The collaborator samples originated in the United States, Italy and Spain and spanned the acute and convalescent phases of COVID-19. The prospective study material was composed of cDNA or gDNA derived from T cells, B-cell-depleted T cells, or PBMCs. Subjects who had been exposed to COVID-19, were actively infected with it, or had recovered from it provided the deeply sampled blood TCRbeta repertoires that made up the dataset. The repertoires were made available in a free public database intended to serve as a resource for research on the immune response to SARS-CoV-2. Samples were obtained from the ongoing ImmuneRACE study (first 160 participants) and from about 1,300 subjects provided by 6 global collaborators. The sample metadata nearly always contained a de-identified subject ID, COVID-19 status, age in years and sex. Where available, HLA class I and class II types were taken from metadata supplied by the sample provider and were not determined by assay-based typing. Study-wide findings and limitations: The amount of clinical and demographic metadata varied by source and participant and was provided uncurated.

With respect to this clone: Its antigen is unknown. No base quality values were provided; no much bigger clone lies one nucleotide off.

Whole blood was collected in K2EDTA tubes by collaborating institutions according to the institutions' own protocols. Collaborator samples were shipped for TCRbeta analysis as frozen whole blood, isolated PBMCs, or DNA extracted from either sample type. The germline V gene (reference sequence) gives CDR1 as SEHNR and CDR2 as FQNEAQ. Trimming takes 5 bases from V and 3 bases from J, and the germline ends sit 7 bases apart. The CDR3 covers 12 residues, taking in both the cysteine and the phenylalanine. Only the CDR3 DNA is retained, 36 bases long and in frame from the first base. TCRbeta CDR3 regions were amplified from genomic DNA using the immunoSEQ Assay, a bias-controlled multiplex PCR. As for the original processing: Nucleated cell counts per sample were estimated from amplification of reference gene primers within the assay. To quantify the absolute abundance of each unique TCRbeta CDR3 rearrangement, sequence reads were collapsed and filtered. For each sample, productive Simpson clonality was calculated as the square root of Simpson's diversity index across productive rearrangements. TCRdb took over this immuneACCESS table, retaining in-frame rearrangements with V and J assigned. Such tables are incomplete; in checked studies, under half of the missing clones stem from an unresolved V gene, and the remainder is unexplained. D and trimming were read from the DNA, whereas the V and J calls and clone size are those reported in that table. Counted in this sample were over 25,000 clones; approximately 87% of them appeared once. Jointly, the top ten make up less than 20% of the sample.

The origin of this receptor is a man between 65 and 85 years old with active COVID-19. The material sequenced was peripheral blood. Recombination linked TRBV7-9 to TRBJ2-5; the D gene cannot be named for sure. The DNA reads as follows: TGTGCCAGCAGCCCCACAAAAGAGACCCAGTACTTC. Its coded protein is CASSPTKETQYF.